The 25 T cell receptor beta chains below were found in one sample sequenced in a study of cytomegalovirus exposure and HLA in healthy donors. PCR used 60 Vbeta primers and 13 Jbeta primers. TCRdb's copy holds only in-frame clones and misses some; the assay was immunoSEQ multiplex PCR. The table has around 130,000 clones, less than 85% seen once. Sample: PBMCs. The source of these receptors is a woman between 40 and 55 years old in good health and CMV-seropositive.

The chain links TRBV4-1 to TRBJ2-7, with D maybe TRBD2 (5 bases). Trimming took 0 bases from V and 6 from J, leaving 12 bases between them. This CDR3 contains 14 residues. Germline V CDR1 and CDR2: MGHRA, YSYEKL. The CDR3 nucleotides are TGCGCCAGCAGCCAAGATGGACTTTCTTCCGAGCAGTACTTC. Translation gives CASSQDGLSSEQYF.

V usage is TRBV30 and J usage is TRBJ1-3; no firm D call. Germline CDR1 reads GTSNPN; CDR2 reads SVGIG (reference sequence). Between the trimmed V and J ends, which lost 5 bases and 0 bases, there was a span of 8 bases. CDR3 length equals 13 residues. The CDR3 region is CAWGGDSGNTIYF. The CDR3 DNA reads TGTGCCTGGGGCGGTGACTCTGGAAACACCATATATTTT.

The CDR3 loop is CASSLFEAGAGTDTQYF. Written as DNA, the CDR3 is TGTGCCAGCAGCTTATTTGAAGCGGGAGCGGGCACAGATACGCAGTATTTT. The V call is TRBV7-6, the J call TRBJ2-3; TRBD2 matches 8 bases. There are 17 residues in the CDR3. The V gene's germline CDR1 is SGHVS and CDR2 FNYEAQ. After removal of 2 bases from V and 1 base from J, the junction contained 8 bases not matched to a gene.

This chain uses TRBV6-5 with TRBJ2-1; TRBD2 might be the D (5 bases). The V gene lost 0 bases and the J gene lost 7 bases, with 13 bases spanning the gap. This CDR3 is built from 15 residues. The germline CDR1 and CDR2 sequences are MNHEY and SVGAGI. The CDR3 nucleotides are TGTGCCAGCAGTTACTCGTGGCTAGGAGGAAATGAGCAGTTCTTC. Amino acids: CASSYSWLGGNEQFF.

The chain links TRBV9 to TRBJ2-5, with 11 bases aligning to TRBD2. The CDR3 loop spans 17 amino acids. Trimming removed 0 bases from V and 2 bases from J; junction bases left unmatched: 6. Germline CDR1 and CDR2: SGDLS and YYNGEE. CDR3 in DNA: TGTGCCAGCAGCGTAGCAGGCCTAGCGGGAGGACAAGAGACCCAGTACTTC. It is translated as CASSVAGLAGGQETQYF.

This chain connects TRBV20-1 to TRBJ1-1; possible D gene TRBD1, 5 bases. CDR3 length: 11 amino acids. V dropped 8 bases and J dropped 10 bases, with 17 bases sitting between them. Germline CDR1 is DFQATT and CDR2 is SNEGSKA (reference sequence). This chain's CDR3 is CSPLSQGVAFF. The CDR3 DNA sequence: TGCAGTCCTCTCTCGCAGGGTGTAGCTTTCTTT.

This chain joins TRBV19 and TRBJ2-3; a possible D gene is TRBD2 (5 bases). V lost 3 bases and J 0 bases, leaving 10 bases between the germline ends. Germline V CDR1 and CDR2: LNHDA, SQIVND (reference sequence). This CDR3 has 15 amino acids. DNA of the CDR3: TGTGCCAGTAGTATCATCCTAGCAAGCACAGATACGCAGTATTTT. Protein: CASSIILASTDTQYF.

The J gene is TRBJ2-2, the V gene TRBV28; TRBD1 matches 9 bases. With 6 bases clipped from V and 3 bases from J, the junction kept 2 bases outside the gene matches. Per the germline V gene, CDR1 is MDHEN and CDR2 is SYDVKM. This CDR3 is 14 amino acids long. The CDR3 DNA follows: TGTGCCAGCAGGGGACAGGGTGACACCGGGGAGCTGTTTTTT. Its translation: CASRGQGDTGELFF.

This clone has just a few counts. The DNA of the CDR3 is TGTGCCAGCAGCCCTGTCACTGGGACAGGGTCCTATGGCTACACCTTC. Its protein product is CASSPVTGTGSYGYTF. The V and J genes are TRBV4-2 and TRBJ1-2, with 9 bases fitting TRBD1. Germline CDR1 is LGHNA and CDR2 is YNFKEQ. V shed 4 bases and J 4 bases; nucleotides not matched to a gene: 10. The CDR3 length is 16 residues.

The chain recombines TRBV5-8 with TRBJ2-2, with 15 bases identical to TRBD2. This CDR3 contains 20 residues. Per the germline V gene, CDR1 is SGHTS and CDR2 is YDEGEE. The V and J ends lost 3 bases and 0 bases, in that order; junction bases with no gene match: 9. The CDR3 nucleotides are TGTGCCAGCAGCTATCGCCCGGGACTAGCGGGGGGTTCGAACACCGGGGAGCTGTTTTTT. This translates into CASSYRPGLAGGSNTGELFF.

The V call is TRBV14, the J call TRBJ1-6; D gene unclear. Germline CDR1 is SGHDN and CDR2 is FVKESK. The CDR3 length is 16 residues. V was pared by 1 base and J by 14 bases, with 21 bases between. The CDR3 reads CASSQAGKVSVNALHF. The DNA of the CDR3 is TGTGCCAGCAGCCAAGCGGGGAAGGTCAGTGTCAACGCCCTCCACTTT.

The V and J genes are TRBV20-1 and TRBJ2-7, with D possibly matching TRBD1 (6 bases). The V gene lost 5 bases and the J gene lost 3 bases, with 8 bases spanning the gap. Germline V gene lookup returns CDR1 DFQATT and CDR2 SNEGSKA (reference sequence). This CDR3 comprises 11 residues. The DNA for the CDR3 is TGCAGTGCTCACAGGGTCTACGAGCAGTACTTC. Translating it yields CSAHRVYEQYF.

V and J are TRBV10-3 and TRBJ2-3, with 9 nucleotides matching TRBD1. The CDR3 sequence is 15 residues long. The trim removed 6 bases at V and 5 bases at J, leaving 9 bases unmatched. The V gene's germline CDR1 is ENHRY and CDR2 SYGVKD. CDR3 sequence: CAISGATGGKDTQYF. DNA for the CDR3: TGTGCCATCAGCGGGGCGACAGGGGGTAAAGATACGCAGTATTTT.

This chain connects TRBV19 to TRBJ1-4; 9 positions match TRBD1. CDR3 size: 17 residues. Germline V gene lookup returns CDR1 LNHDA and CDR2 SQIVND (reference sequence). Trimming took 3 bases from V and 3 from J; bases not matched to a gene: 8. The DNA of the CDR3 is TGTGCCAGTAGTATGACATACGGACAGGGGTCTAATGAAAAACTGTTTTTT. Its protein product is CASSMTYGQGSNEKLFF.

This chain connects TRBV7-9 to TRBJ2-3; D ambiguous. CDR1 is SEHNR, CDR2 FQNEAQ, per germline (reference sequence). This CDR3 has 12 residues. Trimming took 5 bases from V and 4 from J, leaving 7 bases between them. DNA of the CDR3: TGTGCCAGCAGCCCTGCGGCAGATACGCAGTATTTT. Protein sequence: CASSPAADTQYF.

This chain joins TRBV10-3 and TRBJ2-1; D is perhaps TRBD2 (5 bases). The germline gives CDR1 ENHRY, CDR2 SYGVKD. V gave up 6 bases and J gave up 0 bases, with 9 bases separating them. This CDR3 is 14 amino acids long. CDR3 nucleotide sequence: TGTGCCATCAGGGCGGGCAGCTCCTACAATGAGCAGTTCTTC. Translated: CAIRAGSSYNEQFF.

This chain uses TRBV1 with TRBJ2-1; no check of the table's D call, TRBD2, against the DNA was made. TRBV1 is a pseudogene. The CDR3 sequence is 18 residues long. The CDR3 reads CTSSQECGRGDPYNEQFF. CDR3 coding DNA: TGCACCAGCAGCCAAGAATGCGGGAGAGGAGACCCGTACAATGAGCAGTTCTTC.

V is TRBV27 and J is TRBJ2-2; 10 bases line up with TRBD1. Germline V gives CDR1 MNHEY, CDR2 SMNVEV (reference sequence). This CDR3 is built from 18 residues. The V gene end was trimmed by 0 bases and the J gene end by 4 bases; junction bases not matched to a gene: 8. The CDR3, as DNA: TGTGCCAGCAGTTTATCGGCCCGACAGGGGGCGGGCACCGGGGAGCTGTTTTTT. Its translation is CASSLSARQGAGTGELFF.

This rearrangement joins TRBV5-1 to TRBJ2-7; 10 bases fit TRBD1. Looked up from germline, CDR1 is SGHRS and CDR2 is YFSETQ. The J segment lost 2 bases and the V segment lost 3 bases, leaving 5 bases of the junction unmatched. This CDR3 is 15 amino acids long. The DNA for the CDR3 is TGCGCCAGCAGCTGGGGGACAGGGGCCACCTACGAGCAGTACTTC. Its protein product is CASSWGTGATYEQYF. The variable domain in full, with the rest retrieved from reference TRBV5-1 and TRBJ2-7, is KAGVTQTPRYLIKTRGQQVTLSCSPISGHRSVSWYQQTPGQGLQFLFEYFSETQRNKGNFPGRFSGRQFSNSRSEMNVSTLELGDSALYLCASSWGTGATYEQYFGPGTRLTVT.

The chain recombines TRBV7-6 with TRBJ2-2; maybe TRBD1 (6 bases). CDR3 length: 15 residues. V was clipped by 4 bases and J by 1 base, with 10 bases between them. CDR1 is SGHVS, CDR2 FNYEAQ, per germline. The CDR3 DNA follows: TGTGCCAGCAGCTACCGGGACAAGAACACCGGGGAGCTGTTTTTT. Protein: CASSYRDKNTGELFF.

The chain has TRBV28 and TRBJ2-5; 7 bases map to TRBD1. Trimming took 5 bases from V and 1 from J; bases not matched to a gene: 7. Germline CDR1 MDHEN, CDR2 SYDVKM. This CDR3 has 15 residues. The CDR3 DNA follows: TGTGCCAGCAGTGGGACCGGGACAGTCCAAGAGACCCAGTACTTC. Protein: CASSGTGTVQETQYF.

The chain recombines TRBV28 with TRBJ1-1; the match to TRBD1 covers 7 bases. CDR1 is MDHEN and CDR2 is SYDVKM in the germline V gene. The CDR3 spans 15 residues. With V trimmed by 5 bases and J by 7 bases, 13 bases remained unmatched. This chain's CDR3 is CASSPTRQGIREAFF. The CDR3 DNA sequence: TGTGCCAGCAGTCCGACCCGACAGGGAATCCGTGAAGCTTTCTTT.

CDR3 amino acids: CASSPDIMNTEAFF. For the CDR3, the DNA is TGTGCCAGCTCACCGGACATTATGAACACTGAAGCTTTCTTT. The chain uses TRBV18 and TRBJ1-1; possibly TRBD1 for D (5 bases). This CDR3 spans 14 amino acids. With 3 bases removed from V and 0 bases from J, the gap between germline ends came to 8 bases. Germline CDR1 reads KGHSH; CDR2 reads LQKENI.

This clone showed up just a few times. The chain recombines TRBV6-6 with TRBJ1-5; no clear D. The V end was cut by 6 bases, the J end by 5 bases, with 8 bases between. The germline V gene has CDR1 MNHNY and CDR2 SVGAGI (reference sequence). There are 12 residues in the CDR3. The CDR3 loop is CASSSLDQPQHF. The CDR3 bases are TGTGCCAGCAGCAGTTTGGATCAGCCCCAGCATTTT.

The CDR3, as DNA: TGCGCCAGCAGTTCGACAGGGATCAACGCGAACACCGGGGAGCTGTTTTTT. Its translation is CASSSTGINANTGELFF. The V gene is TRBV10-2, the J gene TRBJ2-2; 7 nucleotides match TRBD1. Germline trimming cut 5 bases from V and 0 bases from J; bases unmatched to any gene: 9. Per germline, CDR1 WSHSY and CDR2 SAAADI. The CDR3 is made up of 17 amino acids.